A single sample is the source of the 2 T cell receptor beta chains below, sequenced in a study of blood T cell repertoires in COVID-19. TCRdb keeps only in-frame clones here, not all; method: immunoSEQ multiplex PCR. The sample contains fewer than 300,000 clones, just over 85% of which appear only once. Sequencing was carried out using peripheral blood. The receptors here all came from a man in his forties or fifties with COVID-19, enrolled during active disease.

Here the CDR3 reads CASSTGQGDYGYTF. DNA of the CDR3: TGTGCCAGTAGTACCGGACAGGGGGACTATGGCTACACCTTC. The chain uses TRBV19 and TRBJ1-2; 10 positions match TRBD1. The J segment lost 3 bases and the V segment lost 4 bases, leaving 2 bases of the junction unmatched. CDR1 is LNHDA, CDR2 SQIVND, per germline (reference sequence). This CDR3 comprises 14 residues.

The chain recombines TRBV10-3 with TRBJ2-7, with 10 bases that match TRBD1. The CDR3 sequence is 15 residues long. Trimming at V came to 2 bases and at J to 4 bases, leaving 5 bases not matched to a gene. The germline gives CDR1 ENHRY, CDR2 SYGVKD. The CDR3 here is CAISEGQGGDYEQYF. In DNA form, the CDR3 reads TGTGCCATCAGTGAGGGACAGGGGGGGGATTACGAGCAGTACTTC.